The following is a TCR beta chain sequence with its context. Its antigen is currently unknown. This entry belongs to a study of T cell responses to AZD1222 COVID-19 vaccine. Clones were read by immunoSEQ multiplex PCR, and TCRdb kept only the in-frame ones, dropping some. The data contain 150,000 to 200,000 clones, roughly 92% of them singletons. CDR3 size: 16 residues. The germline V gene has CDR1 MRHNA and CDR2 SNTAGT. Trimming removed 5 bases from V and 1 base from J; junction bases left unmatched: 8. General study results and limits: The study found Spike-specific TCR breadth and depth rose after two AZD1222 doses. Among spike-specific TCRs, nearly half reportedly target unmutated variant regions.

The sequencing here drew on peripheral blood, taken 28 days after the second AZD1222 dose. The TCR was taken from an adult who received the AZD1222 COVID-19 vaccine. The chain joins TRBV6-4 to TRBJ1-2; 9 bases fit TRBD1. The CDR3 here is CASSIPGQGLNYGYTF. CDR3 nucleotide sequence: TGTGCCAGCAGTATCCCGGGACAGGGACTTAACTATGGCTACACCTTC.